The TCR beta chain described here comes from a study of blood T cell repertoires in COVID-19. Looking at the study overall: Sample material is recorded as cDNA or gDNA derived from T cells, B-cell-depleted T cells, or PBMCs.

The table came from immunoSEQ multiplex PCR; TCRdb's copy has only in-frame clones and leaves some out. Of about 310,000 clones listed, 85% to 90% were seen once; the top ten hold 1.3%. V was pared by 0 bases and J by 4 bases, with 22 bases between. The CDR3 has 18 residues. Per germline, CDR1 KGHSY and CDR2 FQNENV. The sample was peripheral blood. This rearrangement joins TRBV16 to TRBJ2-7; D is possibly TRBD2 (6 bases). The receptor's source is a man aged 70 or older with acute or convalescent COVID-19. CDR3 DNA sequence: TGTGCCAGCAGCCAATCTTTTTCGGGGGAAGGCTTTCGGTACGAGCAGTACTTC. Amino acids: CASSQSFSGEGFRYEQYF.